This T cell receptor (beta chain) originates from a study of OX40 agonist ivuxolimab in advanced cancers. TCRdb keeps only in-frame clones here, not all; method: immunoSEQ multiplex PCR. This sample has some 78,000 clones, with roughly 91% found just once. The sample holds many counts of this clone. Sequenced here: CD4+ or CD8+ T cells sorted from blood, sampled in a trial of the OX40 agonist ivuxolimab. This sequence was found in an adult with an advanced solid tumor such as melanoma, head and neck, liver or kidney cancer.

The CDR3 DNA is TGTGCCATCAGTGAGTCGGGAGGGAGCACTGAAGCTTTCTTT. Its translation: CAISESGGSTEAFF. The gene calls are TRBV10-3 and TRBJ1-1; D is undetermined. Trimming took off 0 bases at V and 4 bases at J, with 9 bases between the two ends. Germline assignment: CDR1 ENHRY and CDR2 SYGVKD. This CDR3 spans 14 amino acids.